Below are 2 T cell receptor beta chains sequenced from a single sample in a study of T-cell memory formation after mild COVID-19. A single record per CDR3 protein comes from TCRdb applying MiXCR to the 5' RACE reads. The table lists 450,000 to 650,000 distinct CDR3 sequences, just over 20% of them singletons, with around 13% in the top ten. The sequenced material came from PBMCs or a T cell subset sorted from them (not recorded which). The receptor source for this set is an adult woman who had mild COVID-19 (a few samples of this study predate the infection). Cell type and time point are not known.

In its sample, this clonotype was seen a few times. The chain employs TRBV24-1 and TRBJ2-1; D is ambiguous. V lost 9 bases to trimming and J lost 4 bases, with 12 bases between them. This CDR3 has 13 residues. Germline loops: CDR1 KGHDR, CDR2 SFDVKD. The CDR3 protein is CATAQQTYNEQFF. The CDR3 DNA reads TGTGCCACCGCACAACAGACGTACAATGAGCAGTTCTTC.

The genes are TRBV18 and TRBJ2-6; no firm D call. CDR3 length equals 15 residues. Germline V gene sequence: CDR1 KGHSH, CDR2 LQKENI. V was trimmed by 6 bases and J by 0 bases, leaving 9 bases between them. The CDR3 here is CASSPVVSGANVLTF. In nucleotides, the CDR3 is TGTGCCAGCTCCCCCGTGGTCTCTGGGGCCAACGTCCTGACTTTC. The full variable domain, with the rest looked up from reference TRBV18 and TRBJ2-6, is NAGVMQNPRHLVRRRGQEARLRCSPMKGHSHVYWYRQLPEEGLKFMVYLQKENIIDESGMPKERFSAEFPKEGPSILRIQQVVRGDSAAYFCASSPVVSGANVLTFGAGSRLTVL.